A single sample is the source of the 27 T cell receptor beta chains below, sequenced in a study of blood T cell repertoires in COVID-19. The protocol was immunoSEQ multiplex PCR, while the TCRdb copy is restricted to in-frame clones and leaves out a portion. The table has around 70,000 clones, around 93% seen once. Sequencing input: peripheral blood. The receptor set was obtained from a woman aged 55-70 years with active COVID-19.

DNA for the CDR3: TGCGCCAGCAGTGTCCAGGGGAACTATGGCTACACCTTC. The encoded protein is CASSVQGNYGYTF. This chain uses TRBV5-1 with TRBJ1-2, with a tentative D call TRBD1 (6 bases). The V gene's germline CDR1 is SGHRS and CDR2 YFSETQ. The CDR3 has 13 amino acids. Trimming pared 5 bases from V and 2 bases from J, leaving 10 bases between. The full variable domain, rest sourced from reference TRBV5-1 and TRBJ1-2, is KAGVTQTPRYLIKTRGQQVTLSCSPISGHRSVSWYQQTPGQGLQFLFEYFSETQRNKGNFPGRFSGRQFSNSRSEMNVSTLELGDSALYLCASSVQGNYGYTFGSGTRLTVV.

V is TRBV3-1 (or the pseudogene TRBV3-2) and J is TRBJ2-4; a possible D gene is TRBD1 (6 bases). This CDR3 is 14 amino acids long. The V end lost 3 bases, the J end lost 0 bases, and 6 bases lay between the germline ends. Per the germline V gene, CDR1 is LGHDT and CDR2 is YNNKEL (reference sequence). Here the CDR3 DNA reads TGTGCCAGCAGCCACAGGGGAGCCAAAAACATTCAGTACTTC. Protein product: CASSHRGAKNIQYF.

On this clone: Other nucleotide sequences from this sample produce the same CDR3. The J gene is TRBJ1-1, the V gene TRBV3-1 (or the pseudogene TRBV3-2), with D possibly being TRBD1 (5 bases). This CDR3 is 11 amino acids long. Germline V gives CDR1 LGHDT, CDR2 YNNKEL (reference sequence). The V end was cut by 6 bases, the J end by 5 bases, with 7 bases between. CDR3 protein: CASRGGTEAFF. DNA of the CDR3: TGTGCCAGCAGGGGGGGGACTGAAGCTTTCTTT.

The genes are TRBV28 and TRBJ2-3; 8 nucleotides align to TRBD1. V lost 3 bases to trimming and J lost 1 base; unmatched junction nucleotides: 3. Germline CDR1 is MDHEN and CDR2 is SYDVKM. The length of the CDR3 is 15 residues. The CDR3 reads CASSLTGQGTDTQYF. CDR3 sequence (DNA): TGTGCCAGCAGTTTGACGGGACAGGGCACAGATACGCAGTATTTT.

The V and J genes are TRBV5-4 and TRBJ2-3; 9 nucleotides agree with TRBD2. The V gene's germline CDR1 is SGHNT and CDR2 YYREEE (reference sequence). CDR3 size: 13 residues. Trimming cost V 0 bases and J 11 bases; bases outside gene matches: 4. In nucleotides, the CDR3 is TGTGCCAGCAGCTTGGATAGCGGGAGAGGGCAGTATTTT. Translated, it gives CASSLDSGRGQYF.

The J gene is TRBJ2-5, the V gene TRBV19; 8 nucleotides align to TRBD1. The CDR3 has 16 residues. The germline V gene has CDR1 LNHDA and CDR2 SQIVND (reference sequence). The junction had 8 bases not matched to a gene; V was cut back by 4 bases and J by 1 base. CDR3 in DNA: TGTGCCAGTAGTAGACAGGGGCCCCCGTCCCAAGAGACCCAGTACTTC. It yields the protein CASSRQGPPSQETQYF.

The chain joins TRBV7-2 to TRBJ2-7; D remains unclear. CDR1 and CDR2 (germline): SGHTA, FQGNSA. The V end was cut by 3 bases, the J end by 4 bases, with 10 bases between. The CDR3 is made up of 13 amino acids. DNA of the CDR3: TGTGCCAGCAGCTTCTACTTAGCTTACGAGCAGTACTTC. Translated, it gives CASSFYLAYEQYF.

This rearrangement joins TRBV10-3 to TRBJ2-2, with 11 nucleotides matching TRBD2. The CDR3 consists of 17 residues. From germline, CDR1 is ENHRY and CDR2 SYGVKD. V shed 3 bases, J shed 7 bases, and the junction held 10 bases outside the gene matches. CDR3 sequence (DNA): TGTGCCATCAGTGATCTATTAGCGGGAGGGCCCGGCGGGGAGCTGTTTTTT. This encodes CAISDLLAGGPGGELFF.

The rearrangement joins TRBV30 to TRBJ2-3; TRBD2 matches 11 bases. CDR3 length: 15 residues. Germline V gene data show CDR1 as GTSNPN and CDR2 as SVGIG (reference sequence). After removal of 4 bases from V and 1 base from J, the junction contained 4 bases not matched to a gene. This chain's CDR3 is CAWTKLAGGTDTQYF. CDR3 nucleotide sequence: TGTGCCTGGACCAAACTAGCGGGAGGCACAGATACGCAGTATTTT. Full variable domain (remainder filled in from reference TRBV30 and TRBJ2-3): SQTIHQWPATLVQPVGSPLSLECTVEGTSNPNLYWYRQAAGRGLQLLFYSVGIGQISSEVPQNLSASRPQDRQFILSSKKLLLSDSGFYLCAWTKLAGGTDTQYFGPGTRLTVL.

V usage is TRBV30 and J usage is TRBJ2-5; no definite D call. Germline lookup yields CDR1 GTSNPN and CDR2 SVGIG (reference sequence). The CDR3 has 14 residues. The V end was cut by 3 bases, the J end by 5 bases, with 16 bases between. CDR3 sequence (DNA): TGTGCCTGGAGGCGTAGCTCACTGTTGGAGACCCAGTACTTC. As protein: CAWRRSSLLETQYF.

This clone was found once. V gene TRBV2 combines with J gene TRBJ2-5, with D tentatively TRBD1 (5 bases). Germline V lookup: CDR1 SNHLY, CDR2 FYNNEI. This CDR3 has 12 residues. V gave up 10 bases and J gave up 5 bases, with 14 bases separating them. CDR3 residues: CATQENRETQYF. CDR3 DNA sequence: TGTGCCACCCAAGAGAACAGGGAGACCCAGTACTTC. The entire variable domain, with the rest obtained from reference TRBV2 and TRBJ2-5, is as follows: EPEVTQTPSHQVTQMGQEVILRCVPISNHLYFYWYRQILGQKVEFLVSFYNNEISEKSEIFDDQFSVERPDGSNFTLKIRSTKLEDSAMYFCATQENRETQYFGPGTRLLVL.

The gene calls are TRBV7-8 and TRBJ1-4; a possible D gene is TRBD1 (5 bases). V lost 4 bases, J lost 3 bases, and 12 bases lay in between. Germline V lookup: CDR1 SGHVS, CDR2 FQNEAQ. The CDR3 is made up of 15 amino acids. The CDR3: CASSSYRFSNEKLFF. DNA for the CDR3: TGTGCCAGCAGCTCCTACAGGTTCTCTAATGAAAAACTGTTTTTT.

The rearrangement links TRBV2 to TRBJ2-5, with D perhaps TRBD1 (5 bases). The CDR3 has 12 residues. The germline CDR1 and CDR2 sequences are SNHLY and FYNNEI. The germline V and J ends were trimmed by 4 bases and 4 bases, with 7 bases remaining between them. The CDR3 nucleotides read TGTGCCAGCAGTGGTCAGGGAGAGACCCAGTACTTC. Protein product: CASSGQGETQYF.

CDR3 residues: CASSSRQGETQYF. CDR3 nucleotides: TGTGCCAGCAGCTCTCGACAGGGCGAGACCCAGTACTTC. The chain has TRBV7-9 and TRBJ2-5; TRBD1 matches 7 bases. The CDR3 contains 13 residues. Germline trimming cut 4 bases from V and 5 bases from J; bases unmatched to any gene: 4. CDR1 and CDR2 from the germline V gene are SEHNR and FQNEAQ (reference sequence).

The rearrangement links TRBV5-1 to TRBJ2-1, with D tentatively TRBD1 (5 bases). Trimming pared 0 bases from V and 5 bases from J, leaving 12 bases between. The V gene's germline CDR1 is SGHRS and CDR2 YFSETQ. The CDR3 spans 15 residues. CDR3 in amino acids: CASSLVLGANNEQFF. Written as DNA, the CDR3 is TGCGCCAGCAGCTTGGTATTAGGGGCAAACAATGAGCAGTTCTTC.

J is TRBJ2-5 and V is TRBV28; TRBD2 aligns across 9 bases. CDR1 and CDR2 (germline): MDHEN, SYDVKM. The CDR3 sequence is 15 residues long. The trim removed 5 bases at V and 4 bases at J, leaving 8 bases unmatched. The CDR3 DNA reads as TGTGCCAGCAGTGACAGCGGGAGGAGGAGAGAGACCCAGTACTTC. It encodes CASSDSGRRRETQYF.

The rearrangement links TRBV7-9 to TRBJ2-1; 9 bases line up with TRBD2. J was trimmed by 8 bases and V by 0 bases; bases with no gene match: 11. CDR1 is SEHNR and CDR2 is FQNEAQ in the germline V gene (reference sequence). The CDR3 sequence is 17 residues long. The CDR3 DNA sequence: TGTGCCAGCAGCTTAGCCCCCCTGGCTAGCGGGATTGATGAGCAGTTCTTC. This gives the protein CASSLAPLASGIDEQFF.

The rearrangement joins TRBV5-1 to TRBJ1-1; D ambiguous. Germline V CDR1 and CDR2: SGHRS, YFSETQ. CDR3 length: 15 amino acids. Trimming took off 0 bases at V and 0 bases at J, with 9 bases between the two ends. For the CDR3, the DNA is TGCGCCAGCAGCTTGGGTGGGGAGATGAACACTGAAGCTTTCTTT. Amino acids: CASSLGGEMNTEAFF.

This clone was seen a single time. The chain employs TRBV3-1 (or the pseudogene TRBV3-2) and TRBJ2-1, with 10 bases lining up with TRBD1. Germline V gene data show CDR1 as LGHDT and CDR2 as YNNKEL (reference sequence). The V and J ends lost 2 bases and 6 bases, in that order; junction bases with no gene match: 7. The CDR3 loop spans 16 amino acids. CDR3 DNA: TGTGCCAGCAGCCAATTAGGGGACAGGGGTACCAATGAGCAGTTCTTC. Protein: CASSQLGDRGTNEQFF.

The CDR3 protein is CATSDNNGLVTGELFF. The DNA for the CDR3 is TGTGCCACCAGTGATAACAATGGACTCGTCACCGGGGAGCTGTTTTTT. This chain uses TRBV24-1 with TRBJ2-2; D is possibly TRBD2 (5 bases). Germline assignment: CDR1 KGHDR and CDR2 SFDVKD. The V end was cut by 3 bases, the J end by 4 bases, with 14 bases between. The CDR3 extends over 16 amino acids.

By sample share, this clone is medium-sized. V usage is TRBV7-2 and J usage is TRBJ1-1, with no clear D. Germline values: CDR1 SGHTA, CDR2 FQGNSA. The germline V and J ends were trimmed by 3 bases and 4 bases, with 12 bases remaining between them. This CDR3 has 14 amino acids. DNA of the CDR3: TGTGCCAGCAGCTTGGGCCAGCAGCTCACTGAAGCTTTCTTT. Its protein is CASSLGQQLTEAFF.

This clone was recorded only once. The J gene is TRBJ1-6, the V gene TRBV28; no reliable D call. V lost 5 bases to trimming and J lost 10 bases, with 15 bases between them. CDR1 is MDHEN and CDR2 is SYDVKM in the germline V gene. This CDR3 region has 14 residues. The CDR3 loop is CASSPPGFFSPLHF. Written as DNA, the CDR3 is TGTGCCAGCAGTCCGCCGGGGTTCTTCTCACCCCTCCACTTT.

The rearrangement links TRBV4-1 to TRBJ2-5; D is possibly TRBD2 (6 bases). This CDR3 comprises 18 residues. Germline V lookup: CDR1 MGHRA, CDR2 YSYEKL. The V gene lost 0 bases and the J gene lost 5 bases, with 22 bases spanning the gap. The CDR3 DNA reads as TGCGCCAGCAGCCAAGACCGGGGGATTGCAGGACGGGTCGAGACCCAGTACTTC. Translation: CASSQDRGIAGRVETQYF.

This rearrangement joins TRBV19 to TRBJ2-7; 11 nucleotides align to TRBD2. Looked up from germline, CDR1 is LNHDA and CDR2 is SQIVND (reference sequence). This CDR3 contains 14 residues. V trimming: 8 bases; J trimming: 2 bases; junction bases outside the gene matches: 5. The CDR3 loop reads CASRGLAGPYEQYF. DNA of the CDR3: TGTGCCAGTCGAGGACTAGCGGGTCCCTACGAGCAGTACTTC.

The V call is TRBV5-5, the J call TRBJ2-2; D gene ambiguous. Per germline, CDR1 SGHKS and CDR2 YYEKEE (reference sequence). The CDR3 is 13 amino acids. Between the trimmed V and J ends, which lost 7 bases and 5 bases, there was a span of 12 bases. The CDR3 is CASLGATTGELFF. In nucleotides, the CDR3 is TGTGCCAGCCTCGGAGCAACGACCGGGGAGCTGTTTTTT.

This clone has just one count. The chain links TRBV30 to TRBJ2-3; TRBD1 agrees at 8 bases. V lost 3 bases and J lost 5; bases outside the gene matches: 13. The germline gives CDR1 GTSNPN, CDR2 SVGIG (reference sequence). The CDR3 has 16 residues. CDR3 region: CAWSETATGAVDTQYF. The CDR3 DNA reads TGTGCCTGGAGCGAAACCGCGACAGGGGCTGTAGATACGCAGTATTTT.

The rearrangement joins TRBV7-2 to TRBJ1-5, with a possible D match to TRBD1 (5 bases). The CDR3 is 17 residues long. Germline CDR1 SGHTA, CDR2 FQGNSA. Deletions cut 5 bases from V and 0 bases from J, with 17 bases between. The CDR3 bases are TGTGCCAGCAGCCCCCTCGGGGGTACCTATAGCAATCAGCCCCAGCATTTT. It codes for CASSPLGGTYSNQPQHF.